This TCR beta chain was recorded in a study of blood T cell repertoires in COVID-19. Overall study: The analysed material was cDNA or gDNA that came from T cells, B-cell-depleted T cells, or PBMCs.

This clone has only one observation. Per the study methods: The assay estimated nucleated cells by amplifying reference gene primers. Here immunoSEQ multiplex PCR was the method, and the copy in TCRdb shows in-frame clones only, minus some. The V and J calls and clone size come from that table; D and trimming were worked out from the DNA. This table has 110,000 or so clones, over 75% appearing once. The CDR3 consists of 14 residues. The V end was cut by 6 bases, the J end by 7 bases, with 16 bases between. CDR1 is SNHLY, CDR2 FYNNEI, per germline. This TCR derives from a man aged 50-59 years with acute or convalescent COVID-19. This sequence joins TRBV2 and TRBJ2-1; D remains unclear. The source material was peripheral blood. For the CDR3, the DNA is TGTGCCAGCAGCCCAAGTCCCGTCGGGAATGAGCAGTTCTTC. Translated: CASSPSPVGNEQFF.